This T cell receptor beta chain came from a study of shared clonotypes between healthy human individuals. Study findings and constraints: Sequencing depth was expected to influence donor clonotype sharing.

This table comes from immunoSEQ multiplex PCR, and its TCRdb copy is limited to in-frame clones, with some not included. In the table there are approximately 440,000 clones, around 77% of which are singletons. The CDR3 is made up of 15 amino acids. Germline V CDR1 and CDR2: MDHEN, SYDVKM. Between the trimmed V and J ends, which lost 1 base and 12 bases, there was a span of 21 bases. For this clone: As yet, its antigen is unknown.

The gene calls are TRBV28 and TRBJ1-2; no firm D call. The sequence was obtained from a woman between 35 and 50 years old in good health. Some clones in this sample may be carry-over from other donors' samples. The sample consisted of PBMCs. CDR3 in amino acids: CASSLFLLGREDHTF. The CDR3 nucleotides read TGTGCCAGCAGTTTATTCCTCCTGGGGAGGGAGGACCACACCTTC.